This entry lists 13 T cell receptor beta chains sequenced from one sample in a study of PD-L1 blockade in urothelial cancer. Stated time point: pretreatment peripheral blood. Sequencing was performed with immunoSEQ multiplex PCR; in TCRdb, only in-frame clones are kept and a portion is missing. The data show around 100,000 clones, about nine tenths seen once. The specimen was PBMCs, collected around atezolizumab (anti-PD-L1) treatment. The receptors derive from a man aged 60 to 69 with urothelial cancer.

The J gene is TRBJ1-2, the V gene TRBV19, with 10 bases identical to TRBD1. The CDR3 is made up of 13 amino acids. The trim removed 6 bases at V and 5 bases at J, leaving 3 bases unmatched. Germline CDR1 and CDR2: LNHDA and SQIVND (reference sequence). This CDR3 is CASRPGQGYGYTF. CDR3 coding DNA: TGTGCCAGTAGACCGGGACAGGGGTATGGCTACACCTTC. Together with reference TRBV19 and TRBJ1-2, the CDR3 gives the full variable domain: DGGITQSPKYLFRKEGQNVTLSCEQNLNHDAMYWYRQDPGQGLRLIYYSQIVNDFQKGDIAEGYSVSREKKESFPLTVTSAQKNPTAFYLCASRPGQGYGYTFGSGTRLTVV.

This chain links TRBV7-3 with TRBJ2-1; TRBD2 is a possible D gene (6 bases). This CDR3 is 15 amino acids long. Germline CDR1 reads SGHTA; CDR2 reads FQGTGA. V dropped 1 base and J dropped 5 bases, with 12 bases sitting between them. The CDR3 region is CASSLSPREDNEQFF. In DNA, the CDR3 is TGTGCCAGCAGCTTAAGTCCGCGGGAAGACAATGAGCAGTTCTTC.

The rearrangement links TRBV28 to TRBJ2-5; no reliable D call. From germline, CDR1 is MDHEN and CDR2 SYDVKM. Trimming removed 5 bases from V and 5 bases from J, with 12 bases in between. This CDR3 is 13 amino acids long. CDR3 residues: CASSPASRETQYF. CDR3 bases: TGTGCCAGCAGTCCTGCCTCCAGGGAGACCCAGTACTTC.

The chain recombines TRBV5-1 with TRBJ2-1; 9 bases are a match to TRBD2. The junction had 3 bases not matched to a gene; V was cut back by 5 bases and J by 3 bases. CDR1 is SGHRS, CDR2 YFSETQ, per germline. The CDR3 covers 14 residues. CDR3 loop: CASRGSGGYNEQFF. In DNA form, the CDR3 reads TGCGCCAGCAGGGGTAGCGGGGGCTACAATGAGCAGTTCTTC.

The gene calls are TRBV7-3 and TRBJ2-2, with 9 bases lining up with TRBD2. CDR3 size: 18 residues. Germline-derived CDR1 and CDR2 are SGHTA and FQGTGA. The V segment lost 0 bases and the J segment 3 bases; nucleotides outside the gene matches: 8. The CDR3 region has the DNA TGTGCCAGCAGCTTAACCCCGGAGGTAGCGGGAGACACCGGGGAGCTGTTTTTT. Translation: CASSLTPEVAGDTGELFF.

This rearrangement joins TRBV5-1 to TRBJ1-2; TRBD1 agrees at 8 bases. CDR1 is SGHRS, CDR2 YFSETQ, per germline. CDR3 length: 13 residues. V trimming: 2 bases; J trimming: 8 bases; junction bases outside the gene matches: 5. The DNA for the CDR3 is TGCGCCAGCAGCTTCTGGACAGGGCTCGGCTACACCTTC. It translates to CASSFWTGLGYTF.

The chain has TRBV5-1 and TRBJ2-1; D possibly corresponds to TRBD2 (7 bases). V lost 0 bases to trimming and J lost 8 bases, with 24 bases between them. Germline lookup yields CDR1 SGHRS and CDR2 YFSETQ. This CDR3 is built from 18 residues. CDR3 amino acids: CASSLALVVGGDNDEQFF. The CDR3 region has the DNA TGCGCCAGCAGCTTGGCCCTGGTCGTTGGGGGGGACAATGATGAGCAGTTCTTC.

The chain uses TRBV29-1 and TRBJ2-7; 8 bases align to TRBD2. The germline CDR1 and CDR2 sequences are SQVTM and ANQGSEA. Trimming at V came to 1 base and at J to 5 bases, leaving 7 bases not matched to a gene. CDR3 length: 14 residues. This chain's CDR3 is CSVEGLVAGNEQYF. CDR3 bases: TGCAGCGTTGAAGGTCTAGTAGCGGGGAACGAGCAGTACTTC.

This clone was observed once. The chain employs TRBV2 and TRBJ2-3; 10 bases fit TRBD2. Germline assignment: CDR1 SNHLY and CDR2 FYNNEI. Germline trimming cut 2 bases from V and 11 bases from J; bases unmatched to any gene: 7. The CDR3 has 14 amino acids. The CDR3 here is CASSELAGATGQYF. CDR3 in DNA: TGTGCCAGCAGTGAACTAGCGGGGGCCACAGGGCAGTATTTT.

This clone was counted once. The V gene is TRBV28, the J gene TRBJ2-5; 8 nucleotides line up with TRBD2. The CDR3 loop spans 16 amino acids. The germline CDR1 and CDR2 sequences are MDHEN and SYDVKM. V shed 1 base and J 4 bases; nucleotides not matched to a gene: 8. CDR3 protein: CASSLSPAGGLETQYF. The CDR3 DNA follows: TGTGCCAGCAGTTTATCCCCCGCGGGAGGACTAGAGACCCAGTACTTC.

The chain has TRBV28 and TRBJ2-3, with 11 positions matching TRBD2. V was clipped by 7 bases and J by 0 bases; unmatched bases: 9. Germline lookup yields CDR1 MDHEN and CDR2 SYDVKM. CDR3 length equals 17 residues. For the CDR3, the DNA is TGTGCCAGCACCCCTTTAGCGGGGGGGGATAGCACAGATACGCAGTATTTT. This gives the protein CASTPLAGGDSTDTQYF.

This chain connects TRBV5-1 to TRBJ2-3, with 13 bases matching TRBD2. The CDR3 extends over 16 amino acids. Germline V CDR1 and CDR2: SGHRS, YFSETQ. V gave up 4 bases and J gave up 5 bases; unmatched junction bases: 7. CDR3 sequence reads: CASSRTSGSDIDTQYF. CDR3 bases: TGCGCCAGCAGCAGGACTAGCGGGAGTGATATAGATACGCAGTATTTT. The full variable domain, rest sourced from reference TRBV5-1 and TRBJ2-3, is KAGVTQTPRYLIKTRGQQVTLSCSPISGHRSVSWYQQTPGQGLQFLFEYFSETQRNKGNFPGRFSGRQFSNSRSEMNVSTLELGDSALYLCASSRTSGSDIDTQYFGPGTRLTVL.

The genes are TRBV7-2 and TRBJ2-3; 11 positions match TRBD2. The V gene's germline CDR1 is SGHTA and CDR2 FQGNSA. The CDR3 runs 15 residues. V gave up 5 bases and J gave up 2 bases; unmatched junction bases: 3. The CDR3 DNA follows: TGTGCCAGCAGCCCGGGACTAGCGGTCACAGATACGCAGTATTTT. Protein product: CASSPGLAVTDTQYF.